The 23 T cell receptor beta chains reported below all come from one sample, sequenced in a study of T cell responses to AZD1222 COVID-19 vaccine. Produced via immunoSEQ multiplex PCR; TCRdb's table is partial and in-frame only. The profile shows some 97,000 clones, about 85% of them singletons. Source: peripheral blood, taken on day 0 of AZD1222 vaccination. The receptors were sampled from an adult in good health.

This clone has a handful of counts. The chain has TRBV3-1 (or the pseudogene TRBV3-2) and TRBJ1-2; 7 bases are shared with TRBD1. The ends lost 4 bases at V and 6 bases at J; junction bases unmatched: 17. Per the germline V gene, CDR1 is LGHDT and CDR2 is YNNKEL (reference sequence). CDR3 length: 17 residues. CDR3 DNA: TGTGCCAGCAGCCCCTGGACAGGATCAGGTAAAGTCGATGGCTACACCTTC. Protein: CASSPWTGSGKVDGYTF.

V gene TRBV24-1 combines with J gene TRBJ2-1; TRBD2 matches at 10 bases. This CDR3 contains 15 residues. With V trimmed by 2 bases and J by 8 bases, 5 bases remained unmatched. The germline gives CDR1 KGHDR, CDR2 SFDVKD. This CDR3 is CATSDWSGRDDEQFF. The CDR3 region has the DNA TGTGCCACCAGTGATTGGAGCGGGAGGGACGATGAGCAGTTCTTC.

The gene calls are TRBV7-9 and TRBJ2-7; D possibly uses TRBD1 or TRBD2 (5 bases each). Germline CDR1 is SEHNR and CDR2 is FQNEAQ (reference sequence). V gave up 6 bases and J gave up 7 bases, with 19 bases separating them. The CDR3 spans 14 residues. The CDR3 here is CASSSGMGVREQYF. The CDR3 coding sequence is TGTGCCAGCAGTTCCGGGATGGGGGTGCGAGAGCAGTACTTC.

This chain links TRBV7-9 with TRBJ1-1, with TRBD1 matching 7 bases. The V gene's germline CDR1 is SEHNR and CDR2 FQNEAQ (reference sequence). J lost 4 bases, V lost 2 bases, and 4 bases had no gene match. The length of the CDR3 is 14 residues. CDR3 coding DNA: TGTGCCAGCAGCTTACAAAACAGGGGCACTGAAGCTTTCTTT. Translated, it gives CASSLQNRGTEAFF.

This CDR3 is CASSQEDNQPQHF. CDR3 sequence (DNA): TGCGCCAGCAGCCAAGAGGATAATCAGCCCCAGCATTTT. V usage is TRBV4-1 and J usage is TRBJ1-5, with unresolved D. CDR3 length: 13 residues. Trimming took 0 bases from V and 4 from J, leaving 4 bases between them. Germline V gives CDR1 MGHRA, CDR2 YSYEKL.

J is TRBJ2-7 and V is TRBV27; D gene uncertain. V shed 8 bases and J shed 3 bases, with 11 bases lying between them. Germline V gene data show CDR1 as MNHEY and CDR2 as SMNVEV (reference sequence). The CDR3 length is 12 residues. Here the CDR3 DNA reads TGTGCCAGCGTTGGTCTGATCTACGAGCAGTACTTC. It translates to CASVGLIYEQYF.

This clone was seen more than once but under ten times. V gene TRBV7-9 combines with J gene TRBJ1-1, with D uncertain. Germline assignment: CDR1 SEHNR and CDR2 FQNEAQ (reference sequence). V lost 3 bases and J lost 6, with 8 bases in between. The CDR3 consists of 12 residues. CDR3: CASSFQPSEAFF. The DNA for the CDR3 is TGTGCCAGCAGCTTCCAACCGTCTGAAGCTTTCTTT.

The V gene is TRBV6-5, the J gene TRBJ1-1; no firm D call. The CDR3 runs 11 residues. The germline gives CDR1 MNHEY, CDR2 SVGAGI. V lost 6 bases and J lost 5, with 7 bases in between. The CDR3: CASSRLTEAFF. The CDR3 DNA follows: TGTGCCAGCAGCCGTTTGACTGAAGCTTTCTTT.

The V and J genes are TRBV5-1 and TRBJ2-2; 9 bases agree with TRBD1. CDR1 SGHRS and CDR2 YFSETQ come from the germline V gene. The CDR3 totals 15 residues. V lost 0 bases, J lost 7 bases, and 4 bases stayed unmatched. CDR3 coding DNA: TGCGCCAGCAGCTTGGGACAGGGGGTCATCGGGGAGCTGTTTTTT. Its translation: CASSLGQGVIGELFF.

The chain joins TRBV9 to TRBJ2-5; 8 bases fit TRBD1. The germline gives CDR1 SGDLS, CDR2 YYNGEE. This CDR3 has 15 amino acids. V shed 5 bases, J shed 2 bases, and the junction held 8 bases outside the gene matches. The CDR3 sequence is CASSPGTGSQETQYF. CDR3 coding DNA: TGTGCCAGCAGTCCCGGGACAGGCTCACAAGAGACCCAGTACTTC.

This chain connects TRBV6-6 to TRBJ1-5, with TRBD1 matching 8 bases. CDR1 is MNHNY, CDR2 SVGAGI, per germline (reference sequence). The J segment lost 5 bases and the V segment lost 2 bases, leaving 5 bases of the junction unmatched. This CDR3 is built from 15 residues. The CDR3 reads CASSYHRGVHQPQHF. The CDR3, as DNA: TGTGCCAGCAGTTACCACAGGGGGGTGCATCAGCCCCAGCATTTT.

V and J are TRBV7-6 and TRBJ1-4, with 7 bases lining up with TRBD1. CDR1 is SGHVS and CDR2 is FNYEAQ in the germline V gene. V lost 5 bases, J lost 3 bases, and 6 bases stayed unmatched. This CDR3 is 15 amino acids long. This chain's CDR3 is CASSPTGLANEKLFF. The CDR3 region has the DNA TGTGCCAGCAGCCCGACAGGGCTGGCTAATGAAAAACTGTTTTTT.

This clone has only a few counts. The chain is built from TRBV3-1 (or the pseudogene TRBV3-2) and TRBJ2-7; either TRBD1 or TRBD2 may supply D (5 bases each). The CDR3 has 13 amino acids. V shed 6 bases and J shed 12 bases, with 21 bases lying between them. Germline CDR1 LGHDT, CDR2 YNNKEL (reference sequence). The chain's CDR3 is CASRDPGREFLYF. The CDR3 region has the DNA TGTGCCAGCAGAGATCCGGGACGCGAATTTCTGTACTTC.

This chain links TRBV9 with TRBJ1-1, with 9 bases that match TRBD1. V shed 7 bases, J shed 5 bases, and the junction held 6 bases outside the gene matches. The germline V gene has CDR1 SGDLS and CDR2 YYNGEE. This CDR3 is built from 13 residues. The CDR3, as DNA: TGTGCCAGCCAAGGACAGGGGAGGACTGAAGCTTTCTTT. Amino acids: CASQGQGRTEAFF. Supplemented by reference TRBV9 and TRBJ1-1, the full variable domain reads DSGVTQTPKHLITATGQRVTLRCSPRSGDLSVYWYQQSLDQGLQFLIQYYNGEERAKGNILERFSAQQFPDLHSELNLSSLELGDSALYFCASQGQGRTEAFFGQGTRLTVV.

DNA of the CDR3: TGCGCCAGCAGCTTGGAGGGACAGCACACAGATACGCAGTATTTT. Translating it yields CASSLEGQHTDTQYF. The chain uses TRBV5-1 and TRBJ2-3; 7 bases fit TRBD1. The CDR3 has 15 amino acids. Trimming took 0 bases from V and 2 from J; bases not matched to a gene: 3. Per the germline V gene, CDR1 is SGHRS and CDR2 is YFSETQ.

The CDR3 DNA reads as TGTGCCAGCAGCTTAAATTGGAATCAGCCCCAGCATTTT. It yields the protein CASSLNWNQPQHF. The V call is TRBV7-9, the J call TRBJ1-5; no clear D gene. The CDR3 runs 13 residues. The V and J ends lost 2 bases and 4 bases respectively, with 6 bases between them. Germline values: CDR1 SEHNR, CDR2 FQNEAQ (reference sequence).

The chain has TRBV9 and TRBJ1-2, with 7 bases identical to TRBD1. The ends lost 0 bases at V and 1 base at J; junction bases unmatched: 6. CDR1 and CDR2 from the germline V gene are SGDLS and YYNGEE. This CDR3 contains 16 residues. CDR3 sequence reads: CASSVGTGWSNYGYTF. For the CDR3, the DNA is TGTGCCAGCAGCGTAGGGACAGGATGGAGTAACTATGGCTACACCTTC.

J is TRBJ1-1 and V is TRBV5-4, with D uncertain. Per germline, CDR1 SGHNT and CDR2 YYREEE (reference sequence). Trimming stripped 0 bases from V and 1 base from J, with 7 bases between. The CDR3 loop spans 14 amino acids. CDR3 sequence reads: CASSLAPENTEAFF. In nucleotides, the CDR3 is TGTGCCAGCAGCTTGGCGCCGGAGAACACTGAAGCTTTCTTT.

The rearrangement links TRBV6-2 or TRBV6-3 to TRBJ2-1; D might be TRBD1 (6 bases). The ends were cut back, 5 bases at V and 12 bases at J, with 14 bases in the middle. The CDR3 spans 12 residues. Germline assignment: CDR1 MNHEY and CDR2 SVGEGT. The CDR3, as DNA: TGTGCCAGCAGTGCCACAGGGACCGTGCAGTTCTTC. This codes for CASSATGTVQFF.

In its sample, this clone was seen once. The chain recombines TRBV3-1 (or the pseudogene TRBV3-2) with TRBJ1-5, with 7 nucleotides matching TRBD1. The CDR3 sequence is 15 residues long. CDR1 is LGHDT, CDR2 YNNKEL, per germline (reference sequence). V was pared by 4 bases and J by 0 bases, with 3 bases of the junction left unmatched. CDR3 in amino acids: CASSRTGYSNQPQHF. Written as DNA, the CDR3 is TGTGCCAGCAGCCGGACAGGTTATAGCAATCAGCCCCAGCATTTT.

This clone appeared a single time. The J gene is TRBJ2-7, the V gene TRBV4-3, with D hard to call. The CDR3 runs to 16 residues. Germline V CDR1 and CDR2: LGHNA, YSLEER. Trimming took 1 base from V and 4 from J, leaving 17 bases between them. The CDR3 DNA reads TGCGCCAGCAGCCAAGGAGACGGTGGGGTTCTATACGAGCAGTACTTC. Encoded protein: CASSQGDGGVLYEQYF.

V gene TRBV12-5 combines with J gene TRBJ1-5; TRBD1 matches 10 bases. Germline V gene sequence: CDR1 LGHNT, CDR2 FRNRAP. Unmatched junction bases numbered 12, after V lost 7 bases and J lost 6 bases. The CDR3 has 16 amino acids. The CDR3 here is CASAPGQGFGTQPQHF. DNA for the CDR3: TGTGCTAGTGCCCCGGGACAGGGGTTCGGAACTCAGCCCCAGCATTTT.

Details on this clone: Distinct nucleotide sequences in the sample also encode this CDR3. The rearrangement uses TRBV6-5 and TRBJ2-3, with 7 bases matching TRBD2. The CDR3 runs 16 residues. The germline gives CDR1 MNHEY, CDR2 SVGAGI. V shed 0 bases, J shed 4 bases, and the junction held 7 bases outside the gene matches. CDR3 region: CASSYSFLAGADTQYF. Written as DNA, the CDR3 is TGTGCCAGCAGTTACTCGTTCTTGGCGGGGGCAGATACGCAGTATTTT.